This entry lists 19 T cell receptor beta chains sequenced from one sample in a study of T-cell memory formation after mild COVID-19. MiXCR, applied by TCRdb to the 5' RACE reads, yields one record per CDR3 protein. The data show under 450,000 distinct CDR3 sequences, 23% seen once. Sequenced sample: PBMCs or a T cell subset sorted from them (not recorded which). Receptor source: an adult woman who had mild COVID-19 (a few samples of this study predate the infection). Cell type and time point are not known.

The chain links TRBV5-1 to TRBJ1-1, with 9 bases identical to TRBD1. The germline V gene has CDR1 SGHRS and CDR2 YFSETQ. V shed 2 bases and J 1 base; nucleotides not matched to a gene: 6. The CDR3 totals 16 residues. CDR3 in amino acids: CASSLITGQGNTEAFF. CDR3 coding DNA: TGCGCCAGCAGCTTAATTACGGGACAGGGGAACACTGAAGCTTTCTTT.

This clonotype turned up a few times. The chain has TRBV20-1 and TRBJ2-7, with 12 bases lining up with TRBD2. The J segment lost 0 bases and the V segment lost 4 bases, leaving 19 bases of the junction unmatched. Germline V lookup: CDR1 DFQATT, CDR2 SNEGSKA (reference sequence). The CDR3 spans 20 residues. The CDR3 nucleotides are TGCAGTGCTATGAGGACTAGCGGGGTATATCCTAAATATCTCTCCTACGAGCAGTACTTC. Protein product: CSAMRTSGVYPKYLSYEQYF.

This chain uses TRBV4-1 with TRBJ2-1; 7 bases line up with TRBD2. From germline, CDR1 is MGHRA and CDR2 YSYEKL. V was clipped by 4 bases and J by 8 bases; unmatched bases: 5. The CDR3 has 13 residues. The CDR3 region is CASSLLGGHEQFF. The CDR3 DNA follows: TGCGCCAGCAGCCTCCTGGGAGGGCATGAGCAGTTCTTC.

On this clonotype: This clone may be a read error of a much larger clone one base away. This CDR3 is CASRLGYGYTF. In DNA form, the CDR3 reads TGTGCCAGCAGGTTAGGCTATGGCTACACCTTC. The V gene is TRBV5-4, the J gene TRBJ1-2; D uncertain. Germline lookup yields CDR1 SGHNT and CDR2 YYREEE (reference sequence). The CDR3 runs 11 residues. Trimming stripped 5 bases from V and 4 bases from J, with 6 bases between. Drawing the rest from reference TRBV5-4 and TRBJ1-2, the complete variable domain is ETGVTQSPTHLIKTRGQQVTLRCSSQSGHNTVSWYQQALGQGPQFIFQYYREEENGRGNFPPRFSGLQFPNYSSELNVNALELDDSALYLCASRLGYGYTFGSGTRLTVV.

This clonotype has only a few counts. The J gene is TRBJ2-5, the V gene TRBV24-1; D is undetermined. Germline CDR1 is KGHDR and CDR2 is SFDVKD. This CDR3 has 12 amino acids. V was cut by 4 bases and J by 7 bases, with 9 bases left in between. The CDR3 bases are TGTGCCACCAGTGAAAGGGAAAGGACCCAGTACTTC. It is translated as CATSERERTQYF.

This clonotype has a handful of counts. The chain carries TRBV29-1 and TRBJ1-1; perhaps TRBD1 as D (5 bases). Per the germline V gene, CDR1 is SQVTM and CDR2 is ANQGSEA. The CDR3 spans 14 residues. The V end was cut by 7 bases, the J end by 5 bases, with 20 bases between. This chain's CDR3 is CSASGWGQGTEAFF. The CDR3 DNA reads TGCAGCGCCTCCGGGTGGGGCCAGGGAACTGAAGCTTTCTTT. The full variable domain, rest sourced from reference TRBV29-1 and TRBJ1-1, is SAVISQKPSRDICQRGTSLTIQCQVDSQVTMMFWYRQQPGQSLTLIATANQGSEATYESGFVIDKFPISRPNLTFSTLTVSNMSPEDSSIYLCSASGWGQGTEAFFGQGTRLTVV.

The chain carries TRBV20-1 and TRBJ2-3, with D perhaps matching TRBD1 (6 bases). The CDR3 has 14 residues. V dropped 7 bases and J dropped 3 bases, with 17 bases sitting between them. Per germline, CDR1 DFQATT and CDR2 SNEGSKA (reference sequence). The CDR3, as DNA: TGCAGTGGGAATCTCGGCAGGGGAACAGATACGCAGTATTTT. Amino acids: CSGNLGRGTDTQYF.

The CDR3 nucleotides are TGTGCCACCAGTGATTTGACAGAAAAAGCTTTCTTT. Protein: CATSDLTEKAFF. The chain uses TRBV24-1 and TRBJ1-1; D uncertain. Germline values: CDR1 KGHDR, CDR2 SFDVKD. The CDR3 loop spans 12 amino acids. V was trimmed by 0 bases and J by 9 bases, leaving 7 bases between them.

This clonotype showed up just a few times. V is TRBV20-1 and J is TRBJ2-1; the D gene is possibly TRBD1 (6 bases). Germline V lookup: CDR1 DFQATT, CDR2 SNEGSKA (reference sequence). Deletions cut 2 bases from V and 3 bases from J, with 20 bases between. The CDR3 consists of 17 residues. The CDR3: CSARRAAPQGNYNEQFF. The CDR3 DNA reads as TGCAGTGCTAGAAGGGCAGCGCCCCAGGGGAACTACAATGAGCAGTTCTTC.

This clonotype turned up a few times. CDR3 protein: CASSQDLGGYTEAFF. DNA of the CDR3: TGTGCCAGCAGCCAAGATCTAGGAGGTTACACTGAAGCTTTCTTT. The rearrangement uses TRBV4-2 and TRBJ1-1; D remains unclear. The length of the CDR3 is 15 residues. Germline-derived CDR1 and CDR2 are LGHNA and YNFKEQ. The germline V and J ends were trimmed by 0 bases and 3 bases, with 11 bases remaining between them.

The rearrangement links TRBV10-3 to TRBJ1-2, with D tentatively TRBD1 (6 bases). The CDR3 extends over 15 amino acids. The V end was cut by 11 bases, the J end by 2 bases, with 21 bases between. Germline V gives CDR1 ENHRY, CDR2 SYGVKD. The CDR3 bases are TGTGCCGCCGCGGGCAGGGGAGCGGGGAACTATGGCTACACCTTC. This translates into CAAAGRGAGNYGYTF.

The chain has TRBV5-1 and TRBJ2-7, with TRBD1 identical over 11 bases. The CDR3 loop spans 14 amino acids. The junction had 4 bases not matched to a gene; V was cut back by 4 bases and J by 4 bases. CDR1 SGHRS and CDR2 YFSETQ come from the germline V gene. The CDR3 reads CASSPDRGQYEQYF. CDR3 DNA: TGCGCCAGCAGCCCGGACAGGGGGCAATACGAGCAGTACTTC.

This clonotype occurred a few times. The chain joins TRBV5-1 to TRBJ2-5; either TRBD1 or TRBD2 may fit D (5 bases each). Germline CDR1 is SGHRS and CDR2 is YFSETQ. Deletions cut 4 bases from V and 4 bases from J, with 17 bases between. The length of the CDR3 is 15 residues. CDR3 protein: CASSPTVGGTETQYF. DNA of the CDR3: TGCGCCAGCAGCCCCACCGTTGGGGGAACAGAGACCCAGTACTTC.

This rearrangement joins TRBV6-1 to TRBJ2-7; D is tentatively TRBD1 or TRBD2 (5 bases each). The CDR3 is 16 amino acids. The germline V gene has CDR1 MNHNS and CDR2 SASEGT. The V gene lost 0 bases and the J gene lost 2 bases, with 14 bases spanning the gap. CDR3: CASSEAGDRRTYEQYF. DNA of the CDR3: TGTGCCAGCAGTGAAGCGGGGGATAGGAGGACCTACGAGCAGTACTTC.

This sequence joins TRBV25-1 and TRBJ2-1, with no clear D. Trimming removed 3 bases at V and 6 bases at J, with 15 bases between. This CDR3 has 15 amino acids. Germline V CDR1 and CDR2: MGHDK, SYGVNS. Here the CDR3 reads CASSDPKILGNEQFF. CDR3 coding DNA: TGTGCCAGCAGTGATCCCAAGATCCTAGGCAATGAGCAGTTCTTC.

The chain combines TRBV4-3 with TRBJ2-3, with 7 bases identical to TRBD2. Germline CDR1 is LGHNA and CDR2 is YSLEER. Unmatched junction bases numbered 5, after V lost 1 base and J lost 4 bases. This CDR3 spans 15 amino acids. The CDR3 region has the DNA TGCGCCAGCAGCCAAGGCGGGGGTGGTGCAGATACGCAGTATTTT. Translated, it gives CASSQGGGGADTQYF.

This clonotype was picked up a small number of times. The chain links TRBV9 to TRBJ2-1; no firm D call. There are 13 residues in the CDR3. Germline V lookup: CDR1 SGDLS, CDR2 YYNGEE. Trimming stripped 3 bases from V and 6 bases from J, with 10 bases between. The CDR3 is CASSALLVNEQFF. The DNA of the CDR3 is TGTGCCAGCAGCGCTCTTTTGGTCAATGAGCAGTTCTTC.

The CDR3 region has the DNA TGTGCCAGCAGCCACGGGAGAGGGGGAGAGACCCAGTACTTC. As protein: CASSHGRGGETQYF. This chain joins TRBV6-5 and TRBJ2-5; either TRBD1 or TRBD2 may supply D (6 bases each). The V end was cut by 6 bases, the J end by 4 bases, with 15 bases between. Germline V lookup: CDR1 MNHEY, CDR2 SVGAGI. CDR3 length: 14 amino acids.

At least ten counts were recorded for this clonotype. V usage is TRBV7-2 and J usage is TRBJ2-7; D is possibly TRBD2 (5 bases). Germline CDR1 SGHTA, CDR2 FQGNSA. Trimming pared 4 bases from V and 3 bases from J, leaving 16 bases between. The CDR3 is made up of 15 amino acids. The CDR3 reads CASSSNTGSFYEQYF. The CDR3 nucleotides read TGTGCCAGCAGCTCGAATACGGGATCATTCTACGAGCAGTACTTC.